The clone carrying this T cell receptor beta chain was seen ten or more times. The sample belongs to a study of identical twins. CDR1 and CDR2 from the germline V gene are SGHTA and FQGTGA. V lost 3 bases to trimming and J lost 1 base, with 8 bases between them. The CDR3 runs to 14 residues. Template switching added a universal primer site; cDNA carried unique molecular identifiers. TCRdb analysed the 5' RACE reads with MiXCR anew, one entry per CDR3 protein. This table has hundreds of thousands of distinct CDR3 sequences, 6.1% appearing once. Input material: naive T cells sorted from blood. This TCR was sampled from a man younger than 30 in good health. The chain recombines TRBV7-3 with TRBJ2-3; D uncertain. DNA for the CDR3: TGTGCCAGCAGCTTTGGGTCTGGCACAGATACGCAGTATTTT. Translating gives CASSFGSGTDTQYF.